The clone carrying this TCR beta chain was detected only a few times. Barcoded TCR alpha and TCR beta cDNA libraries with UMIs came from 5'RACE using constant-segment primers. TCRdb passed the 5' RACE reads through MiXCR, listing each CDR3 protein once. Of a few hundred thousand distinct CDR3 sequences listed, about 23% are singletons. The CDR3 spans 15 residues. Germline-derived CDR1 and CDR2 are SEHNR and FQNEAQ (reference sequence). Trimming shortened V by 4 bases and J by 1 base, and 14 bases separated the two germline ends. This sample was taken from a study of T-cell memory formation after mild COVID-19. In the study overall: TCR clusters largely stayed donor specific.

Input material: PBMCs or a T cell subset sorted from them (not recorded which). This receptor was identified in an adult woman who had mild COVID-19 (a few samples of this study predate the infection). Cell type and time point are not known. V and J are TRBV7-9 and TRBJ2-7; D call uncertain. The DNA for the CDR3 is TGTGCCAGCAGCTCCCAAGGCGGAGTTTCCTACGAGCAGTACTTC. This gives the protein CASSSQGGVSYEQYF.